This is a list of T cell receptor beta chains from one sample in a study of blood T cell repertoires in COVID-19. Only in-frame clones appear in the TCRdb table, and some are missing; sequencing was by immunoSEQ multiplex PCR. The sample holds roughly 150,000 clones, approximately 78% seen once. Sequenced material: peripheral blood. The receptors shown here come from a woman of 80 years or more with acute or convalescent COVID-19. Each CDR3 is given with its conserved first and last residue. A D gene is named only where the DNA matches it firmly. The size field is filled for only some rows; it gives once, few, many or a size class.

d_gene,v_gene,j_gene,abundance,CDR3aa,CDR3nt
-,TRBV27,TRBJ2-3,-,CASSLWGGREDTQYF,TGTGCCAGCAGTTTATGGGGGGGCCGTGAAGATACGCAGTATTTT
TRBD1,TRBV19,TRBJ2-7,-,CASRDRDYEQYF,TGTGCCAGTAGGGACAGGGACTACGAGCAGTACTTC
TRBD1,TRBV2,TRBJ1-5,-,CASSVDRAPHF,TGTGCCAGCAGTGTTGACAGGGCCCCCCATTTT
TRBD2,TRBV6-6,TRBJ2-1,-,CASMTSGGYNEQFF,TGTGCCAGCATGACTAGCGGGGGTTACAATGAGCAGTTCTTC
-,TRBV19,TRBJ1-1,-,CASSTPPVGNTEAFF,TGTGCCAGTAGTACGCCCCCGGTTGGGAACACTGAAGCTTTCTTT
TRBD2,TRBV4-1,TRBJ2-1,-,CASSQLSGALWNEQFF,TGCGCCAGCAGCCAACTTAGCGGGGCCCTTTGGAATGAGCAGTTCTTC
TRBD2,TRBV4-2,TRBJ2-7,-,CASSKAYTSGGAPEQYF,TGTGCCAGCAGCAAAGCCTATACTAGCGGGGGGGCCCCCGAGCAGTACTTC
-,TRBV4-1,TRBJ2-3,-,CASSQGEYTQYF,TGCGCCAGCAGCCAAGGGGAGTATACGCAGTATTTT
TRBD1,TRBV5-1,TRBJ1-4,-,CASSGETGGAEKLFF,TGCGCCAGCAGCGGGGAAACAGGGGGCGCTGAAAAACTGTTTTTT
-,TRBV27,TRBJ1-5,-,CASAGGGRTQPQHF,TGTGCCAGCGCCGGGGGAGGTAGGACTCAGCCCCAGCATTTT
TRBD1,TRBV9,TRBJ1-2,-,CASSDLTGTAYGYTF,TGTGCCAGCAGCGATCTGACCGGGACAGCCTATGGCTACACCTTC
-,TRBV5-4,TRBJ2-3,-,CASTRAGGSTDTQYF,TGTGCCAGCACCCGGGCCGGGGGTAGCACAGATACGCAGTATTTT
-,TRBV15,TRBJ2-1,-,CATSRVGSNYNEQFF,TGTGCCACCAGCAGAGTCGGGTCTAACTACAATGAGCAGTTCTTC
TRBD1,TRBV2,TRBJ1-1,-,CASSVGTGGTEAFF,TGTGCCAGCAGTGTGGGGACAGGGGGCACTGAAGCTTTCTTT
TRBD1,TRBV4-2,TRBJ1-2,few,CASSQTEQGSYTF,TGTGCCAGCAGCCAAACCGAACAGGGGAGCTACACCTTC
TRBD2,TRBV9,TRBJ2-1,-,CASSFTVDAGGKVNEQFF,TGTGCCAGCAGCTTCACCGTGGATGCGGGAGGAAAGGTCAATGAGCAGTTCTTC
TRBD1,TRBV12-3/TRBV12-4,TRBJ1-6,-,CASSLTGSSPLHF,TGTGCCAGCAGTTTGACAGGGTCTTCACCCCTCCACTTT
TRBD2,TRBV7-2,TRBJ2-7,-,CASSVLGGGYEQYF,TGTGCCAGCAGCGTCCTTGGGGGGGGTTACGAGCAGTACTTC
-,TRBV28,TRBJ1-3,-,CASSQRGGAPGNTIYF,TGTGCCAGCAGCCAACGCGGGGGCGCCCCTGGAAACACCATATATTTT
-,TRBV19,TRBJ1-3,-,CASSTTVTEVISAGNTIYF,TGTGCCAGTAGTACGACCGTCACGGAGGTAATCAGTGCTGGAAACACCATATATTTT
-,TRBV3-1/TRBV3-2,TRBJ1-1,-,CASSQDPGRAFF,TGTGCCAGCAGCCAAGACCCGGGAAGAGCTTTCTTT
-,TRBV5-6,TRBJ2-7,-,CASSLGNFNEQYF,TGTGCCAGCAGCTTGGGTAACTTCAACGAGCAGTACTTC
-,TRBV2,TRBJ2-5,-,CASSGYRVETQYF,TGTGCCAGCAGTGGGTACAGGGTGGAAACCCAGTACTTC
-,TRBV28,TRBJ2-3,-,CASSFSGPSTDTQYF,TGTGCCAGCAGTTTTAGCGGTCCTAGCACAGATACGCAGTATTTT
TRBD1,TRBV4-2,TRBJ1-3,-,CASSHDTGASGNTIYF,TGTGCCAGCAGCCATGATACAGGGGCCTCTGGAAACACCATATATTTT
TRBD2,TRBV5-1,TRBJ2-7,-,CASSLALAREQYF,TGCGCCAGCAGCTTGGCACTAGCGCGGGAGCAGTACTTC
TRBD2,TRBV15,TRBJ2-1,few,CATSSRLAGANEQFF,TGTGCCACCAGCAGTCGGCTAGCGGGAGCTAATGAGCAGTTCTTC
-,TRBV10-1,TRBJ2-7,-,CASSETPLGSEQYF,TGCGCCAGCAGTGAGACCCCTCTGGGCTCCGAGCAGTACTTC
-,TRBV3-1/TRBV3-2,TRBJ1-2,once,CASSHGGRGAGYTF,TGTGCCAGCAGCCATGGCGGCAGGGGAGCTGGCTACACCTTC
TRBD1,TRBV3-1/TRBV3-2,TRBJ2-7,-,CASSHPLAGTVYEQYF,TGTGCCAGCAGCCACCCGCTCGCCGGGACAGTCTACGAGCAGTACTTC
TRBD1,TRBV9,TRBJ1-3,many,CASSVTGQGFSGNTIYF,TGTGCCAGCAGCGTAACGGGACAGGGATTTTCTGGAAACACCATATATTTT
-,TRBV5-1,TRBJ2-5,-,CASSSRGAETQYF,TGCGCCAGCAGCTCCAGGGGAGCAGAGACCCAGTACTTC